The sequence of this T cell receptor (beta chain) was determined in a study of cytomegalovirus exposure and HLA in healthy donors. Across the whole study: From HLA-typed donors, an early data release held about 92 million unique TCRs.

Trimming removed 5 bases from V and 5 bases from J; junction bases left unmatched: 8. The CDR3 runs to 16 residues. The germline gives CDR1 SEHNR, CDR2 FQNEAQ (reference sequence). Primers: 60 Vbeta forward and 13 Jbeta reverse. Clones were sequenced by immunoSEQ multiplex PCR, and TCRdb holds only the in-frame ones, with some missing. The table lists 140,000 to 150,000 clones, under 85% of them singletons. This clone was found a few times. Its antigen remains unidentified. General study points: Most subjects' HLA-A and HLA-B alleles were reportedly predicted from TCR beta sequences.

The receptor comes from a woman in her thirties or forties in good health and CMV-seropositive. Material: PBMCs. This chain uses TRBV7-9 with TRBJ1-6; 8 nucleotides agree with TRBD1. CDR3 nucleotide sequence: TGTGCCAGCAGCCCGACAAAGACAGGGGATAATTCACCCCTCCACTTT. This translates into CASSPTKTGDNSPLHF.